Presented here are 30 T cell receptor beta chains from one specimen sequenced in a study of blood T cells in healthy people across ages. Then a second PCR, running roughly 7 to 12 cycles, was carried out with a sample-barcoded 5' primer and a J-beta primer mix. MiXCR, run by TCRdb on the 5' RACE reads, gives a single entry per CDR3 protein. The repertoire holds 730,000 or so distinct CDR3 sequences, 40% to 45% seen once, with less than 25% in the top ten. Sequencing was carried out using blood. The receptors shown here come from a woman aged 55-70 years in good health.

Of note for this clonotype: One end of the junction does not line up with germline, which may come from a read error. The chain carries TRBV7-2 and TRBJ2-4; D ambiguous. The end of the DNA fits TRBJ2-7 better, so the J call may be wrong. Germline CDR1 is SGHTA and CDR2 is FQGNSA. The CDR3 covers 13 residues. The DNA for the CDR3 is TGTGCCAGCATCTTAGGTGAAGGATACGAGCAGTACTTC. It encodes CASILGEGYEQYF.

This clonotype appeared many times. One junction end does not reproduce the germline sequence, and a read error may be involved. This chain's CDR3 is CASSVGGSYEQYF. CDR3 nucleotides: TGTGCCAGCAGCGTAGGGGGTTCCTACGAGCAGTACTTC. This chain uses TRBV5-1 with TRBJ2-7; maybe TRBD1 (6 bases). Per the germline V gene, CDR1 is SGHRS and CDR2 is YFSETQ. The CDR3 totals 13 residues.

The V gene is TRBV29-1, the J gene TRBJ1-2; weak D call: TRBD1 (6 bases). The V and J ends lost 5 bases and 4 bases respectively, with 11 bases between them. Looked up from germline, CDR1 is SQVTM and CDR2 is ANQGSEA. CDR3 length: 12 residues. The CDR3 DNA follows: TGCAGCGTTTCAGCGGACAGCTATGGCTACACCTTC. This encodes CSVSADSYGYTF.

V is TRBV20-1 and J is TRBJ2-7; maybe TRBD2 (6 bases). This CDR3 region has 14 residues. CDR1 is DFQATT, CDR2 SNEGSKA, per germline (reference sequence). V lost 5 bases to trimming and J lost 0 bases, with 14 bases between them. This CDR3 reads CSADSTGSSYEQYF. The DNA for the CDR3 is TGCAGTGCTGACAGTACCGGGAGCTCCTACGAGCAGTACTTC.

Here the CDR3 reads CASSFRAGLFSNQPQHF. The CDR3 nucleotides are TGTGCCAGCAGTTTCAGGGCCGGCCTTTTTAGCAATCAGCCCCAGCATTTT. V usage is TRBV27 and J usage is TRBJ1-5; D may be TRBD1 (5 bases). CDR1 MNHEY and CDR2 SMNVEV come from the germline V gene (reference sequence). The CDR3 contains 17 residues. Trimming shortened V by 3 bases and J by 0 bases, and 15 bases separated the two germline ends.

This clonotype was counted a few times. V gene TRBV7-2 combines with J gene TRBJ2-1, with a possible D match to TRBD2 (6 bases). The CDR3 is 15 residues long. Germline CDR1 reads SGHTA; CDR2 reads FQGNSA. Between the trimmed V and J ends, which lost 5 bases and 3 bases, there was a span of 14 bases. The CDR3 coding sequence is TGTGCCAGCAGCCCGGCCTGGACTAACTACAATGAGCAGTTCTTC. Encoded protein: CASSPAWTNYNEQFF.

As to this clonotype: The junction departs from germline at one end; a sequencing error may be responsible. CDR3 DNA sequence: TGTGCCAGTAGTTCCGGGAGAACAGGGTCAGCCCCCTACGAGCAGTACTTC. This gives the protein CASSSGRTGSAPYEQYF. The chain couples TRBV27 to TRBJ2-4; either TRBD1 or TRBD2 may fit D (6 bases each). The DNA end favors TRBJ2-7, so the J call may be wrong. The CDR3 runs to 17 residues. CDR1 is MNHEY, CDR2 SMNVEV, per germline (reference sequence).

Comments on this clonotype: One end of the junction does not line up with germline, which may come from a read error. V gene TRBV7-2 combines with J gene TRBJ2-5; 8 bases are shared with TRBD2. In germline, CDR1 is SGHTA, CDR2 FQGNSA. This CDR3 contains 14 residues. The CDR3: CASSLVAGQEAQYF. In DNA form, the CDR3 reads TGTGCCAGCAGCTTAGTAGCGGGGCAAGAGGCCCAGTACTTC.

The chain joins TRBV7-2 to TRBJ2-7, with D perhaps TRBD1 or TRBD2 (5 bases each). The CDR3 covers 15 residues. Between the trimmed V and J ends, which lost 4 bases and 2 bases, there was a span of 15 bases. Germline V gives CDR1 SGHTA, CDR2 FQGNSA. As DNA, the CDR3 is TGTGCCAGCAGCTCCCCGCCTGGGGGAACCTACGAGCAGTACTTC. Residues: CASSSPPGGTYEQYF.

The chain links TRBV5-1 to TRBJ2-3; D perhaps matches TRBD1 (5 bases). This CDR3 is 15 amino acids long. Germline CDR1 SGHRS, CDR2 YFSETQ. V shed 3 bases and J shed 0 bases, with 11 bases lying between them. CDR3 loop: CASSSTDISTDTQYF. In DNA, the CDR3 is TGCGCCAGCAGCTCGACGGACATAAGCACAGATACGCAGTATTTT.

The chain uses TRBV13 and TRBJ2-1; the match to TRBD1 covers 7 bases. The V and J ends lost 5 bases and 10 bases, in that order; junction bases with no gene match: 11. CDR3 length: 14 amino acids. Germline CDR1 and CDR2: PRHDT and FYEKMQ (reference sequence). Here the CDR3 reads CASSPAQGSHEQFF. The DNA of the CDR3 is TGTGCCAGCAGCCCCGCACAGGGGTCCCACGAGCAGTTCTTC.

V is TRBV12-3 or TRBV12-4 and J is TRBJ1-6; D unresolved. Trimming pared 6 bases from V and 7 bases from J, leaving 7 bases between. This CDR3 is 12 amino acids long. The DNA of the CDR3 is TGTGCCAGCAGACCCCTAAATTCACCCCTCCACTTT. It is translated as CASRPLNSPLHF.

This clonotype has a handful of counts. The rearrangement joins TRBV7-2 to TRBJ2-5; 10 nucleotides align to TRBD2. The CDR3 length is 16 residues. With 1 base clipped from V and 5 bases from J, the junction kept 7 bases outside the gene matches. Per the germline V gene, CDR1 is SGHTA and CDR2 is FQGNSA. CDR3 loop: CASSLVYSGGGETQYF. CDR3 in DNA: TGTGCCAGCAGCTTAGTTTACAGCGGGGGGGGTGAGACCCAGTACTTC.

The rearrangement links TRBV25-1 to TRBJ2-1; 8 positions agree with TRBD2. This CDR3 is built from 14 residues. Trimming took 8 bases from V and 6 from J; bases not matched to a gene: 9. Germline V CDR1 and CDR2: MGHDK, SYGVNS. CDR3 region: CASAGLGGGNEQFF. The CDR3 coding sequence is TGTGCCAGCGCGGGACTAGGGGGTGGCAATGAGCAGTTCTTC.

V usage is TRBV29-1 and J usage is TRBJ2-1; 7 bases fit TRBD1. With 8 bases clipped from V and 3 bases from J, the junction kept 7 bases outside the gene matches. CDR1 and CDR2 (germline): SQVTM, ANQGSEA. The CDR3 covers 13 residues. CDR3 DNA sequence: TGCAGCCTAACAGGGGAGATCTACAATGAGCAGTTCTTC. This encodes CSLTGEIYNEQFF.

This clonotype was detected ten times or more. The chain couples TRBV5-1 to TRBJ2-1; 8 bases agree with TRBD2. The germline gives CDR1 SGHRS, CDR2 YFSETQ. CDR3 size: 17 residues. With 4 bases clipped from V and 4 bases from J, the junction kept 13 bases outside the gene matches. CDR3 protein: CASSREGGTRAYNEQFF. CDR3 sequence (DNA): TGCGCCAGCAGCCGGGAAGGTGGGACTAGAGCGTACAATGAGCAGTTCTTC. Supplemented by reference TRBV5-1 and TRBJ2-1, the full variable domain reads KAGVTQTPRYLIKTRGQQVTLSCSPISGHRSVSWYQQTPGQGLQFLFEYFSETQRNKGNFPGRFSGRQFSNSRSEMNVSTLELGDSALYLCASSREGGTRAYNEQFFGPGTRLTVL.

V gene TRBV27 combines with J gene TRBJ2-5; 10 nucleotides line up with TRBD1. Germline trimming cut 6 bases from V and 5 bases from J; bases unmatched to any gene: 3. Germline V lookup: CDR1 MNHEY, CDR2 SMNVEV (reference sequence). CDR3 length: 13 residues. CDR3 protein: CASRGQGGETQYF. CDR3 in DNA: TGTGCCAGCAGAGGACAGGGGGGGGAGACCCAGTACTTC.

Only a few counts were recorded for this clonotype. The chain joins TRBV12-3 or TRBV12-4 to TRBJ2-5; D possibly uses TRBD1 or TRBD2 (6 bases each). This CDR3 is built from 14 residues. V was shortened by 4 bases and J by 4 bases, with 13 bases between the two germline ends. CDR3 loop: CASSSGGGLETQYF. For the CDR3, the DNA is TGTGCCAGCAGTTCCGGAGGGGGGCTAGAGACCCAGTACTTC.

The chain joins TRBV12-3 or TRBV12-4 to TRBJ2-7; D is ambiguous. This CDR3 has 11 residues. V was clipped by 4 bases and J by 6 bases, with 7 bases between them. The CDR3 protein is CASSSHSEQYF. The CDR3 DNA is TGTGCCAGCAGTTCCCATAGCGAGCAGTACTTC.

In its sample, this clonotype was seen a few times. V usage is TRBV5-1 and J usage is TRBJ2-7; 9 positions agree with TRBD1. This CDR3 has 14 residues. V was pared by 4 bases and J by 5 bases, with 7 bases of the junction left unmatched. Per germline, CDR1 SGHRS and CDR2 YFSETQ. The CDR3 here is CASSTGTGIDEQYF. CDR3 nucleotide sequence: TGCGCCAGCAGCACCGGGACAGGGATCGACGAGCAGTACTTC.

The chain combines TRBV6-6 with TRBJ1-2; no clear D gene. The CDR3 totals 14 residues. Germline CDR1 is MNHNY and CDR2 is SVGAGI (reference sequence). The V end was cut by 0 bases, the J end by 3 bases, with 8 bases between. Here the CDR3 reads CASSYSGTYYGYTF. DNA of the CDR3: TGTGCCAGCAGTTACTCGGGCACATACTATGGCTACACCTTC.

This chain links TRBV12-3 or TRBV12-4 with TRBJ1-2; D gene uncertain. The germline V and J ends were trimmed by 5 bases and 8 bases, with 18 bases remaining between them. The CDR3 consists of 14 residues. In DNA form, the CDR3 reads TGTGCCAGCAGTCCTTCGGGGTCCGCGGTAGGCTACACCTTC. As protein: CASSPSGSAVGYTF.

This clonotype showed up just a few times. The chain joins TRBV5-1 to TRBJ1-4, with 9 bases aligning to TRBD1. The ends lost 4 bases at V and 4 bases at J; junction bases unmatched: 5. This CDR3 is built from 15 residues. CDR1 and CDR2 from the germline V gene are SGHRS and YFSETQ. CDR3 protein: CASSLQGADNEKLFF. The CDR3 bases are TGCGCCAGCAGCCTACAGGGGGCCGATAATGAAAAACTGTTTTTT.

This clonotype was detected only a few times. The chain uses TRBV29-1 and TRBJ2-1, with 9 positions matching TRBD2. V was pared by 7 bases and J by 0 bases, with 4 bases of the junction left unmatched. This CDR3 has 14 residues. Germline loops: CDR1 SQVTM, CDR2 ANQGSEA. CDR3 amino acids: CSGTSAISYNEQFF. The CDR3 nucleotides read TGCAGCGGGACTAGCGCCATCTCCTACAATGAGCAGTTCTTC.

CDR3: CASSQRRGADTQYF. The DNA for the CDR3 is TGTGCCAGCAGTCAGAGAAGGGGGGCAGATACGCAGTATTTT. The chain employs TRBV12-3 or TRBV12-4 and TRBJ2-3, with D perhaps matching TRBD1 or TRBD2 (6 bases each). The CDR3 loop spans 14 amino acids. V lost 5 bases and J 4 bases, leaving 13 bases between the germline ends.

As regards this clonotype: The junction and the germline gene differ at one end; a read error may be behind it. The genes are TRBV6-5 and TRBJ2-4; TRBD2 aligns across 12 bases. The J call is doubtful: the DNA matches TRBJ2-7 better. CDR1 and CDR2 (germline): MNHEY, SVGAGI. This CDR3 has 14 residues. The CDR3, as DNA: TGTGCCGGCAGTTCTAGCGGGAGGGCCAACGAGCAGTACTTC. It codes for CAGSSSGRANEQYF.

In this sample, this clonotype turned up a few times. The rearrangement links TRBV20-1 to TRBJ2-5; the D gene is possibly TRBD2 (6 bases). With 0 bases removed from V and 5 bases from J, the gap between germline ends came to 13 bases. Germline CDR1 and CDR2: DFQATT and SNEGSKA (reference sequence). The CDR3 length is 14 residues. The CDR3 loop is CSARDFGGRETQYF. The CDR3 region has the DNA TGCAGTGCTAGAGATTTCGGGGGTCGGGAGACCCAGTACTTC.

This clonotype was counted between two and nine times. The CDR3 sequence: CASSPDWRRNEQFF. DNA of the CDR3: TGTGCCAGCAGTCCTGACTGGCGTAGGAATGAGCAGTTCTTC. The chain uses TRBV6-5 and TRBJ2-1, with D unresolved. Trimming left V 5 bases short and J 7 bases short, with 15 bases between. CDR1 is MNHEY, CDR2 SVGAGI, per germline. The CDR3 runs to 14 residues.

The table lists this clonotype with a few counts. CDR3 sequence (DNA): TGTGCCAGCAGCGTAGCTCTATCGGGGAGGGGCACAGATACGCAGTATTTT. Translated: CASSVALSGRGTDTQYF. The J gene is TRBJ2-3, the V gene TRBV9; TRBD2 matches at 7 bases. Germline loops: CDR1 SGDLS, CDR2 YYNGEE. The CDR3 spans 17 residues. The V segment lost 0 bases and the J segment 1 base; nucleotides outside the gene matches: 8. The full variable domain, with the rest looked up from reference TRBV9 and TRBJ2-3, is DSGVTQTPKHLITATGQRVTLRCSPRSGDLSVYWYQQSLDQGLQFLIQYYNGEERAKGNILERFSAQQFPDLHSELNLSSLELGDSALYFCASSVALSGRGTDTQYFGPGTRLTVL.

The CDR3 DNA sequence: TGTGCCAGCAGTTTGCGACAGGGGGCGCGAGGGGAGACCCAGTACTTC. Its translation is CASSLRQGARGETQYF. The rearrangement joins TRBV27 to TRBJ2-5; 10 bases agree with TRBD1. Trimming took 3 bases from V and 5 from J; bases not matched to a gene: 9. Germline lookup yields CDR1 MNHEY and CDR2 SMNVEV (reference sequence). This CDR3 comprises 16 residues.